The TCR beta chain described here comes from a study of cytomegalovirus exposure and HLA in healthy donors. For this clone: Its matching antigen is unknown.

Primers included in the PCR were 60 Vbeta and 13 Jbeta primers. Repertoires were generated with immunoSEQ multiplex PCR, while TCRdb's copy carries only in-frame clones and drops some. Of fewer than 85,000 clones in the sample, 60% to 75% are singletons; the top ten hold approximately 10%. Study-wide findings and caveats: For most subjects, TCR beta sequences were reported to predict HLA-A and HLA-B alleles with accuracy. A missense DCLRE1C variant was associated with V- and J-gene trimming of TCR beta chains in a later analysis, and an independent cohort replicated the association.

Germline CDR1 is SGHRS and CDR2 is YFSETQ. V dropped 6 bases and J dropped 0; count of bases not matched to a gene: 9. The CDR3 length is 16 residues. This rearrangement joins TRBV5-1 to TRBJ1-3; 7 bases agree with TRBD1. Sequencing was carried out using PBMCs. The receptor was derived from a woman between 40 and 55 years old in good health and CMV-seropositive. CDR3 DNA: TGCGCCAGCACCCGGGGTGGGACAGACTCTGGAAACACCATATATTTT. It yields the protein CASTRGGTDSGNTIYF.